This is a list of T cell receptor beta chains from one sample in a study of persistence of HIV-infected CD4 T cells. TCRdb's copy holds only in-frame clones and misses some; the assay was immunoSEQ multiplex PCR. This table has roughly 35,000 clones, approximately 80% appearing once. The antigens for these receptors are not known. The starting material was CD4+ T cells sorted from PBMCs after approximately 19-hour stimulation, obtained from a patient who received antiretroviral therapy. These receptors were taken from an adult man with HIV who was CMV-seropositive. The CDR3 runs from the conserved cysteine through the conserved F or W. A D gene is named only where the DNA matches it firmly. Clone sizes are given selectively: once, few, many, or a class where the clone is expanded.

V gene,clone size,J gene,D gene,CDR3 DNA,CDR3 protein
TRBV5-1,.,TRBJ2-3,TRBD1,TGCGCCAGCAGCTTCGGACAGGGTTTCACAGATACGCAGTATTTT,CASSFGQGFTDTQYF
TRBV9,.,TRBJ2-2,TRBD2,TGTGCCAGCAGCGTAGCTGGTAGCGGGGGGGCCGGGGAGCTGTTTTTT,CASSVAGSGGAGELFF
TRBV5-1,.,TRBJ2-7,.,TGCGCCAGCAGCTTCGAGGGGCGGAGCTCCTACGAGCAGTACTTC,CASSFEGRSSYEQYF
TRBV5-4,.,TRBJ2-1,TRBD1,TGTGCCAGCAGCTTGGCCCGGGCAGGGGGCTTGAATGAGCAGTTCTTC,CASSLARAGGLNEQFF
TRBV9,.,TRBJ2-1,TRBD2,TGTGCCAGCAGCCCCTTCGGGACTAGCGGGGGCAATGAGCAGTTCTTC,CASSPFGTSGGNEQFF
TRBV19,.,TRBJ2-7,.,TGTGCCAGTAGTCCCCGTGCGGGGGAGCAGTACTTC,CASSPRAGEQYF
TRBV6-5,.,TRBJ1-6,TRBD1,TGTGCCAGCAGTTACGCCGGGACAGGGATGTCACCCCTCCACTTT,CASSYAGTGMSPLHF
TRBV18,.,TRBJ2-1,TRBD2,TGTGCCAGCTCACCACGGGTAGCGGGTGGTAATGAGCAGTTCTTC,CASSPRVAGGNEQFF
TRBV5-4,.,TRBJ1-2,.,TGTGCCAGCACCTACCCCGGGGATGGCTATGGCTACACCTTC,CASTYPGDGYGYTF
TRBV19,.,TRBJ2-1,.,TGTGCCAGTAGTATGAGGGCACCCAGTAACAATGAGCAGTTCTTC,CASSMRAPSNNEQFF
TRBV7-9,.,TRBJ1-1,TRBD1,TGTGCCAGCAGGGGGGGACAGGATAGGAATGAAGCTTTCTTT,CASRGGQDRNEAFF
TRBV30,once,TRBJ1-2,TRBD1,TGTGCCTGGAGCGCAGGGGGGAGGACCCATGGCTACACCTTC,CAWSAGGRTHGYTF
TRBV2,.,TRBJ2-4,.,TGTGCCAGCAGTGGGGGGGCTCTAGCCAAAAACATTCAGTACTTC,CASSGGALAKNIQYF
TRBV7-8,.,TRBJ1-5,TRBD1,TGTGCCAGCACCCAGGGGGTTTTTCAGCCCCAGCATTTT,CASTQGVFQPQHF
TRBV2,.,TRBJ2-6,.,TGTGCCAGCAGTTCTGATTTCTCTGGGGCCAACGTCCTGACTTTC,CASSSDFSGANVLTF
TRBV5-1,once,TRBJ1-5,.,TGCGCCAGCAGCCCCTCGGGACTAAATCAGCCCCAGCATTTT,CASSPSGLNQPQHF
TRBV6-5,.,TRBJ1-5,.,TGTGCCAGCATGGAGACACGCAATCAGCCCCAGCATTTT,CASMETRNQPQHF
TRBV6-5,.,TRBJ1-1,.,TGTGCCAGCAGTTATAGGAAGGGGACATCTGAAGCTTTCTTT,CASSYRKGTSEAFF
TRBV30,once,TRBJ2-7,.,TGTGCCTGGAGGGGTGCAGGTCCTGTCTCCTACGAGCAGTACTTC,CAWRGAGPVSYEQYF
TRBV5-1,.,TRBJ1-1,TRBD1,TGCGCCAGCAGCCAACAACAGGGGAGCACTGAAGCTTTCTTT,CASSQQQGSTEAFF
TRBV28,.,TRBJ1-4,.,TGTGCCAGCAGTTTTGGGGGGGTTACCAATGAAAAACTGTTTTTT,CASSFGGVTNEKLFF
TRBV5-1,few,TRBJ2-3,.,TGCGCCAGCAGCTTGGAAGGGACGTGGGGCACAGATACGCAGTATTTT,CASSLEGTWGTDTQYF
TRBV19,.,TRBJ2-3,.,TGTGCCAGTACGGGATCGGGGGTTGCCACAGATACGCAGTATTTT,CASTGSGVATDTQYF
TRBV2,.,TRBJ1-5,TRBD1,TGTGCCAGCAGTGAGCAAGCAGGGGGCGTCAATCAGCCCCAGCATTTT,CASSEQAGGVNQPQHF
TRBV5-1,once,TRBJ1-3,TRBD1,TGCGCCAGCAGCGGCTCAGGGGGACAATCTGGAAACACCATATATTTT,CASSGSGGQSGNTIYF
TRBV5-1,.,TRBJ2-1,.,TGCGCCAGCAGCTTGGGGCAGAAATACAATGAGCAGTTCTTC,CASSLGQKYNEQFF